This is a list of T cell receptor beta chains from one sample in a study of cytomegalovirus exposure and HLA in healthy donors. The data were produced by immunoSEQ multiplex PCR, yet TCRdb's version contains in-frame clones alone and is incomplete. Of fewer than 150,000 clones in the sample, more than 70% were seen once. The sequenced sample consisted of PBMCs. The receptors stem from a man aged 40-49 years in good health and CMV-seronegative. The CDR3 runs from the conserved cysteine through the conserved F or W. The D gene is left open where the match is weak. The listing skips clone size in some rows; elsewhere it reads once, few, many or a size class.

.,.,TRBJ2-5,TRBV7-2,CASSAGSTQYF,TGTGCCAGCAGCGCCGGGTCGACCCAGTACTTC
.,.,TRBJ1-1,TRBV11-2,CASSFGAWPLNTEAFF,TGTGCCAGCAGCTTTGGAGCCTGGCCACTGAACACTGAAGCTTTCTTT
.,TRBD1,TRBJ2-7,TRBV28,CASSATGVGYEQYF,TGTGCCAGCAGTGCCACAGGGGTGGGCTACGAGCAGTACTTC
.,.,TRBJ2-7,TRBV20-1,CSARGTEQYF,TGCAGTGCTAGAGGGACAGAGCAGTACTTC
once,TRBD1,TRBJ2-7,TRBV6-5,CAAHPDRGSEQYF,TGTGCCGCCCACCCGGACAGGGGGAGCGAGCAGTACTTC
.,.,TRBJ2-4,TRBV4-2,CASSLASSRGRHIQYF,TGTGCCAGCAGCCTCGCCAGCTCCCGGGGGAGGCACATTCAGTACTTC
.,.,TRBJ1-2,TRBV6-5,CASRITGSRYGYTF,TGTGCCAGCAGAATAACCGGGTCCCGCTATGGCTACACCTTC
.,.,TRBJ2-2,TRBV7-3,CASSLTPRGTGELFF,TGTGCCAGCAGCTTAACGCCCAGGGGCACCGGGGAGCTGTTTTTT
.,TRBD2,TRBJ2-2,TRBV7-2,CASSFSGGYGGELFF,TGTGCCAGCAGCTTCTCGGGGGGGTATGGCGGGGAGCTGTTTTTT
.,.,TRBJ2-1,TRBV6-6,CASSPGHSSLYNEQFF,TGTGCCAGCAGTCCGGGACACTCTTCCCTCTACAATGAGCAGTTCTTC
.,TRBD1,TRBJ1-4,TRBV6-5,CASSYTLTGVAEKLFF,TGTGCCAGCAGTTACACCCTGACAGGGGTGGCTGAAAAACTGTTTTTT
.,.,TRBJ1-1,TRBV7-2,CASSPQGKHTEAFF,TGTGCCAGCAGCCCCCAGGGGAAACACACTGAAGCTTTCTTT
.,.,TRBJ2-5,TRBV27,CASSLDRTTQETQYF,TGTGCCAGCAGCTTGGACAGGACTACCCAAGAGACCCAGTACTTC
few,TRBD1,TRBJ1-2,TRBV6-5,CASSGQQGTYGYTF,TGTGCCAGCAGTGGCCAACAGGGGACCTATGGCTACACCTTC
.,TRBD1,TRBJ2-7,TRBV6-1,CASSEVVGGLYEQYF,TGTGCCAGCAGTGAAGTCGTAGGGGGCCTCTACGAGCAGTACTTC